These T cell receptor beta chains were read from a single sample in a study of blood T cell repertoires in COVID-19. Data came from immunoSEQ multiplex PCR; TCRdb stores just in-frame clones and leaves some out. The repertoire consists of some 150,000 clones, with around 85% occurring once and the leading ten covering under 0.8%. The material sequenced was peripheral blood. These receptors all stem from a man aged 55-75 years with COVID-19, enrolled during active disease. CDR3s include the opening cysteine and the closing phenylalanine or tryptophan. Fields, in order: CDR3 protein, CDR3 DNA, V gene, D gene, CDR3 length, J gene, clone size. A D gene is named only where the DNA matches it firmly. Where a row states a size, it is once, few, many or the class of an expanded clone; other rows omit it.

CDR3 protein: CASSPNNAGYEQYF
CDR3 DNA: TGTGCCAGCAGTCCGAACAACGCGGGCTACGAGCAGTACTTC
V gene: TRBV6-2/TRBV6-3
D gene: .
CDR3 length: 14
J gene: TRBJ2-7
clone size: .

CDR3 protein: CASSFGRGWTEAFF
CDR3 DNA: TGTGCCAGCAGCTTTGGCAGGGGTTGGACTGAAGCTTTCTTT
V gene: TRBV11-2
D gene: .
CDR3 length: 14
J gene: TRBJ1-1
clone size: .

CDR3 protein: CASRIKGDTEAFF
CDR3 DNA: TGTGCCAGTAGGATAAAAGGGGACACTGAAGCTTTCTTT
V gene: TRBV19
D gene: .
CDR3 length: 13
J gene: TRBJ1-1
clone size: .

CDR3 protein: CASSAGTGGDYGYTF
CDR3 DNA: TGTGCCAGCAGCGCAGGGACAGGAGGTGACTATGGCTACACCTTC
V gene: TRBV7-2
D gene: TRBD1
CDR3 length: 15
J gene: TRBJ1-2
clone size: .

CDR3 protein: CASRTAMNTEAFF
CDR3 DNA: TGTGCCAGTAGGACAGCCATGAACACTGAAGCTTTCTTT
V gene: TRBV28
D gene: .
CDR3 length: 13
J gene: TRBJ1-1
clone size: .

CDR3 protein: CASSLDRNGNTIYF
CDR3 DNA: TGTGCCAGCAGCTTAGACAGAAATGGAAACACCATATATTTT
V gene: TRBV7-9
D gene: .
CDR3 length: 14
J gene: TRBJ1-3
clone size: .

CDR3 protein: CASPSGRMNTEAFF
CDR3 DNA: TGTGCCAGCCCGTCGGGAAGAATGAACACTGAAGCTTTCTTT
V gene: TRBV2
D gene: .
CDR3 length: 14
J gene: TRBJ1-1
clone size: .

CDR3 protein: CASSIVRGTGVGGNQPQHF
CDR3 DNA: TGTGCCAGTAGTATAGTCAGGGGGACAGGGGTGGGAGGCAATCAGCCCCAGCATTTT
V gene: TRBV19
D gene: TRBD1
CDR3 length: 19
J gene: TRBJ1-5
clone size: .

CDR3 protein: CASSTYSSGRATREQYF
CDR3 DNA: TGTGCCAGTAGTACCTACTCAAGCGGGAGGGCCACACGGGAGCAGTACTTC
V gene: TRBV19
D gene: TRBD2
CDR3 length: 17
J gene: TRBJ2-7
clone size: .

CDR3 protein: CASATPVGGGELFF
CDR3 DNA: TGTGCCAGCGCAACTCCAGTAGGCGGCGGGGAGCTGTTTTTT
V gene: TRBV6-5
D gene: .
CDR3 length: 14
J gene: TRBJ2-2
clone size: .

CDR3 protein: CASSVAPSAQETQYF
CDR3 DNA: TGTGCCAGCAGCGTAGCGCCCAGCGCACAAGAGACCCAGTACTTC
V gene: TRBV9
D gene: .
CDR3 length: 15
J gene: TRBJ2-5
clone size: .

CDR3 protein: CASSSEGSYNSPLHF
CDR3 DNA: TGTGCCAGCAGTTCCGAGGGCTCCTATAATTCACCCCTCCACTTT
V gene: TRBV28
D gene: .
CDR3 length: 15
J gene: TRBJ1-6
clone size: .

CDR3 protein: CASSYRGQGGTEAFF
CDR3 DNA: TGTGCCAGCAGTTACAGGGGCCAGGGTGGCACTGAAGCTTTCTTT
V gene: TRBV6-6
D gene: .
CDR3 length: 15
J gene: TRBJ1-1
clone size: .

CDR3 protein: CAWSTKKLDRDSYEQYF
CDR3 DNA: TGTGCCTGGAGTACAAAAAAACTGGACAGGGACTCCTACGAGCAGTACTTC
V gene: TRBV30
D gene: TRBD1
CDR3 length: 17
J gene: TRBJ2-7
clone size: .

CDR3 protein: CASTRWASGDIRSYEQYF
CDR3 DNA: TGTGCCAGCACCCGGTGGGCTAGCGGGGATATCCGATCCTACGAGCAGTACTTC
V gene: TRBV11-2
D gene: TRBD2
CDR3 length: 18
J gene: TRBJ2-7
clone size: .

CDR3 protein: CARLEGDGREGVGTDTQYF
CDR3 DNA: TGCGCCAGACTGGAGGGCGATGGGCGGGAGGGGGTTGGCACAGATACGCAGTATTTT
V gene: TRBV23-1
D gene: TRBD2
CDR3 length: 19
J gene: TRBJ2-3
clone size: .

CDR3 protein: CASILNRGVNSPLHF
CDR3 DNA: TGTGCCAGCATTTTAAACAGGGGAGTTAATTCACCCCTCCACTTT
V gene: TRBV11-2
D gene: TRBD1
CDR3 length: 15
J gene: TRBJ1-6
clone size: once

CDR3 protein: CASRLSGSGGEQFF
CDR3 DNA: TGTGCCAGCCGGCTTAGCGGGAGTGGGGGTGAGCAGTTCTTC
V gene: TRBV3-1/TRBV3-2
D gene: TRBD2
CDR3 length: 14
J gene: TRBJ2-1
clone size: .

CDR3 protein: CASSPGVGYGYTF
CDR3 DNA: TGTGCCAGCAGCCCAGGGGTCGGCTATGGCTACACCTTC
V gene: TRBV7-3
D gene: .
CDR3 length: 13
J gene: TRBJ1-2
clone size: .

CDR3 protein: CASTLGGAEGETQYF
CDR3 DNA: TGCGCCAGCACTCTGGGGGGGGCAGAAGGAGAGACCCAGTACTTC
V gene: TRBV10-1
D gene: .
CDR3 length: 15
J gene: TRBJ2-5
clone size: .

CDR3 protein: CASSQGGQVYGYTF
CDR3 DNA: TGTGCCAGCAGCCAAGGGGGACAGGTCTATGGCTACACCTTC
V gene: TRBV3-1/TRBV3-2
D gene: TRBD1
CDR3 length: 14
J gene: TRBJ1-2
clone size: .

CDR3 protein: CASSPPPGAGEKLFF
CDR3 DNA: TGTGCCAGCAGTCCACCCCCAGGGGCGGGTGAAAAACTGTTTTTT
V gene: TRBV28
D gene: .
CDR3 length: 15
J gene: TRBJ1-4
clone size: .

CDR3 protein: CASSSLPDRSNEQYF
CDR3 DNA: TGTGCCAGCAGTTCCCTCCCTGACAGGAGCAACGAGCAGTACTTC
V gene: TRBV28
D gene: .
CDR3 length: 15
J gene: TRBJ2-7
clone size: .

CDR3 protein: CASSYTSGLANNEQFF
CDR3 DNA: TGCGCCAGCAGCTATACCTCGGGACTAGCCAACAATGAGCAGTTCTTC
V gene: TRBV5-1
D gene: TRBD2
CDR3 length: 16
J gene: TRBJ2-1
clone size: .

CDR3 protein: CASSRTSVSSYNEQFF
CDR3 DNA: TGTGCCAGCAGCCGGACTAGCGTCAGCTCCTACAATGAGCAGTTCTTC
V gene: TRBV5-5
D gene: TRBD2
CDR3 length: 16
J gene: TRBJ2-1
clone size: .

CDR3 protein: CASQGGGNQPQHF
CDR3 DNA: TGTGCCAGCCAGGGGGGAGGCAATCAGCCCCAGCATTTT
V gene: TRBV6-6
D gene: TRBD1
CDR3 length: 13
J gene: TRBJ1-5
clone size: .

CDR3 protein: CASSLAGGLLFF
CDR3 DNA: TGTGCCAGCAGCTTAGCCGGGGGATTGCTGTTTTTT
V gene: TRBV7-9
D gene: .
CDR3 length: 12
J gene: TRBJ1-4
clone size: .

CDR3 protein: CASSERDYTGELFF
CDR3 DNA: TGTGCCAGTAGCGAGAGGGACTACACCGGGGAGCTGTTTTTT
V gene: TRBV19
D gene: .
CDR3 length: 14
J gene: TRBJ2-2
clone size: .

CDR3 protein: CATDRAGETQYF
CDR3 DNA: TGTGCCACGGATCGGGCGGGTGAGACCCAGTACTTC
V gene: TRBV28
D gene: .
CDR3 length: 12
J gene: TRBJ2-5
clone size: .

CDR3 protein: CASRRTVNTEAFF
CDR3 DNA: TGTGCCAGCAGGCGGACAGTGAACACTGAAGCTTTCTTT
V gene: TRBV25-1
D gene: .
CDR3 length: 13
J gene: TRBJ1-1
clone size: .

CDR3 protein: CASSFAGNEKLFF
CDR3 DNA: TGTGCCAGCAGTTTTGCAGGGAATGAAAAACTGTTTTTT
V gene: TRBV12-3/TRBV12-4
D gene: .
CDR3 length: 13
J gene: TRBJ1-4
clone size: .

CDR3 protein: CSVEEGRNYGYTF
CDR3 DNA: TGCAGCGTTGAAGAGGGCAGGAACTATGGCTACACCTTC
V gene: TRBV29-1
D gene: .
CDR3 length: 13
J gene: TRBJ1-2
clone size: .

CDR3 protein: CASSYGSPQETQYF
CDR3 DNA: TGTGCCAGTAGTTATGGGAGCCCACAAGAGACCCAGTACTTC
V gene: TRBV19
D gene: .
CDR3 length: 14
J gene: TRBJ2-5
clone size: .

CDR3 protein: CASSPSGRGSTNEKLFF
CDR3 DNA: TGCGCCAGCAGCCCCTCGGGGAGGGGATCAACTAATGAAAAACTGTTTTTT
V gene: TRBV5-1
D gene: .
CDR3 length: 17
J gene: TRBJ1-4
clone size: .

CDR3 protein: CASSQEQGVTEAFF
CDR3 DNA: TGTGCCAGCAGCCAAGAACAGGGCGTCACTGAAGCTTTCTTT
V gene: TRBV3-1/TRBV3-2
D gene: .
CDR3 length: 14
J gene: TRBJ1-1
clone size: .

CDR3 protein: CASSQGTGETQYF
CDR3 DNA: TGTGCCAGCTCACAAGGGACAGGAGAGACCCAGTACTTC
V gene: TRBV18
D gene: TRBD1
CDR3 length: 13
J gene: TRBJ2-5
clone size: few

CDR3 protein: CASSQDMTNTEAFF
CDR3 DNA: TGTGCCAGCAGCCAGGACATGACGAACACTGAAGCTTTCTTT
V gene: TRBV6-4
D gene: .
CDR3 length: 14
J gene: TRBJ1-1
clone size: few

CDR3 protein: CASSSVVRNTGELFF
CDR3 DNA: TGTGCCAGCAGCTCGGTGGTTAGGAACACCGGGGAGCTGTTTTTT
V gene: TRBV5-6
D gene: .
CDR3 length: 15
J gene: TRBJ2-2
clone size: .

CDR3 protein: CASSTGQELRHTQYF
CDR3 DNA: TGCGCCAGCAGCACGGGACAGGAGCTGCGACATACGCAGTATTTT
V gene: TRBV5-1
D gene: TRBD1
CDR3 length: 15
J gene: TRBJ2-3
clone size: .

CDR3 protein: CASSEGLYEQYF
CDR3 DNA: TGTGCCAGCAGTGAAGGGCTCTACGAGCAGTACTTC
V gene: TRBV6-1
D gene: .
CDR3 length: 12
J gene: TRBJ2-7
clone size: .

CDR3 protein: CASSLTGWTEAFF
CDR3 DNA: TGTGCCAGCAGCCTTACAGGTTGGACTGAAGCTTTCTTT
V gene: TRBV11-2
D gene: .
CDR3 length: 13
J gene: TRBJ1-1
clone size: .

CDR3 protein: CATSLAGTDTQYF
CDR3 DNA: TGTGCCACCTCACTAGCGGGCACAGATACGCAGTATTTT
V gene: TRBV19
D gene: TRBD2
CDR3 length: 13
J gene: TRBJ2-3
clone size: .

CDR3 protein: CASSGTGQGRGYTF
CDR3 DNA: TGTGCCAGTAGTGGGACCGGACAGGGGCGAGGCTACACCTTC
V gene: TRBV19
D gene: TRBD1
CDR3 length: 14
J gene: TRBJ1-2
clone size: .

CDR3 protein: CASSLDRGVVGNTIYF
CDR3 DNA: TGTGCCAGCAGCTTAGACAGGGGGGTGGTTGGAAACACCATATATTTT
V gene: TRBV7-2
D gene: TRBD1
CDR3 length: 16
J gene: TRBJ1-3
clone size: .

CDR3 protein: CASSFLGGEGTDTQYF
CDR3 DNA: TGCGCCAGCAGCTTTCTAGGGGGCGAAGGCACAGATACGCAGTATTTT
V gene: TRBV5-1
D gene: TRBD1
CDR3 length: 16
J gene: TRBJ2-3
clone size: few

CDR3 protein: CASSLVRGQPQHF
CDR3 DNA: TGTGCCAGCAGCTTAGTAAGGGGTCAGCCCCAGCATTTT
V gene: TRBV11-2
D gene: .
CDR3 length: 13
J gene: TRBJ1-5
clone size: .

CDR3 protein: CASSEVGGRGYTF
CDR3 DNA: TGTGCCAGCAGTGAAGTGGGGGGTCGAGGCTACACCTTC
V gene: TRBV2
D gene: .
CDR3 length: 13
J gene: TRBJ1-2
clone size: few

CDR3 protein: CASSYGTGWYGYTF
CDR3 DNA: TGTGCCAGCAGCTACGGGACAGGGTGGTATGGCTACACCTTC
V gene: TRBV6-5
D gene: TRBD1
CDR3 length: 14
J gene: TRBJ1-2
clone size: once

CDR3 protein: CATNPGGTGANYGYTF
CDR3 DNA: TGTGCCACCAACCCTGGGGGGACAGGGGCTAACTATGGCTACACCTTC
V gene: TRBV24-1
D gene: TRBD1
CDR3 length: 16
J gene: TRBJ1-2
clone size: .

CDR3 protein: CASSPRTGLSTNEKLFF
CDR3 DNA: TGTGCCAGTAGTCCGAGGACAGGACTCTCAACTAATGAAAAACTGTTTTTT
V gene: TRBV19
D gene: TRBD1
CDR3 length: 17
J gene: TRBJ1-4
clone size: .

CDR3 protein: CASGTSGAGGSYNEQFF
CDR3 DNA: TGTGCCAGCGGGACTAGCGGGGCCGGGGGCTCCTACAATGAGCAGTTCTTC
V gene: TRBV7-3
D gene: TRBD2
CDR3 length: 17
J gene: TRBJ2-1
clone size: .

CDR3 protein: CASRGPGVGLANTEAFF
CDR3 DNA: TGCGCCAGCAGAGGGCCAGGGGTAGGCCTGGCGAACACTGAAGCTTTCTTT
V gene: TRBV5-1
D gene: .
CDR3 length: 17
J gene: TRBJ1-1
clone size: .

CDR3 protein: CASSYTGGNNQPQHF
CDR3 DNA: TGTGCCAGCAGTTACACCGGAGGGAACAATCAGCCCCAGCATTTT
V gene: TRBV6-2/TRBV6-3
D gene: .
CDR3 length: 15
J gene: TRBJ1-5
clone size: .